Shown below are 8 T cell receptor beta chains from a single sample sequenced in a study of human T cells and chemical hapten exposure (dated by TCRdb to about 2021). The time point label on this specimen signifies: patch test 1, 2 weeks after DPC sensitization. Taken with the paper, the label for treatment or condition translates to: therapeutic diphenylcyclopropenone sensitization with weekly scalp DPC. The library was built by means of RACE. Sequenced using a NextSeq 500. TCRdb's own reprocessing of the public reads used fastp at Q25 and MiXCR and kept productive beta chains. For every CDR3 protein sequence, its rows merge into one entry that carries the most common genes and DNA. The sample table lists 74,000 or so distinct CDR3 sequences, 10% to 13% of them with a count of one. The ten top clones hold 1.1% to 1.5% of the sample. The sample in question was whole blood, obtained in connection with sensitization to the hapten diphenylcyclopropenone (DPC). The receptor source for this set is a woman aged 50 to 60 with alopecia areata. Some clones in this sample may be carry-over from other donors' samples.

The sample holds many counts of this clonotype. The V and J genes are TRBV5-4 and TRBJ2-5, with 9 nucleotides matching TRBD2. Germline V lookup: CDR1 SGHNT, CDR2 YYREEE (reference sequence). The CDR3 runs 14 residues. V gave up 3 bases and J gave up 4 bases; unmatched junction bases: 4. This chain's CDR3 is CASSYRREGETQYF. In DNA form, the CDR3 reads TGTGCCAGCAGCTATCGGCGGGAGGGAGAGACCCAGTACTTC.

This clonotype was observed at least ten times. The chain carries TRBV11-2 and TRBJ2-2; 8 nucleotides agree with TRBD1. Germline CDR1 SGHAT, CDR2 FQNNGV. The CDR3 extends over 14 amino acids. V shed 1 base and J 16 bases; nucleotides not matched to a gene: 11. The CDR3 protein is CASSLGGTGWAQFF. CDR3 nucleotide sequence: TGTGCCAGCAGCTTAGGCGGGACAGGATGGGCGCAGTTTTTT.

The V call is TRBV18, the J call TRBJ1-5; 7 bases match TRBD1. Germline values: CDR1 KGHSH, CDR2 LQKENI. There are 15 residues in the CDR3. The trim removed 4 bases at V and 4 bases at J, leaving 7 bases unmatched. CDR3 nucleotides: TGTGCCAGCTCACTGACAGGGTTGGGGAATCAGCCCCAGCATTTT. It encodes CASSLTGLGNQPQHF.

This clonotype was seen a handful of times. The chain has TRBV29-1 and TRBJ1-2; D gene uncertain. CDR1 and CDR2 (germline): SQVTM, ANQGSEA. CDR3 length equals 10 residues. V lost 3 bases and J 8 bases, leaving 7 bases between the germline ends. CDR3 in DNA: TGCAGCGTTGACCCGCCGGGCTACACCTTC. It yields the protein CSVDPPGYTF.

This clonotype occurred many times. The chain has TRBV20-1 and TRBJ1-5, with D perhaps TRBD1 (5 bases). The ends were cut back, 6 bases at V and 0 bases at J, with 15 bases in the middle. Germline assignment: CDR1 DFQATT and CDR2 SNEGSKA (reference sequence). The CDR3 is 15 amino acids. The CDR3 is CSATLGGISNQPQHF. In DNA form, the CDR3 reads TGCAGTGCCACCCTGGGGGGGATTAGCAATCAGCCCCAGCATTTT.

This clonotype was seen ten or more times. The chain carries TRBV7-9 and TRBJ2-7; D is unclear. CDR3 length equals 11 residues. V was clipped by 7 bases and J by 7 bases, with 11 bases between them. Germline V gene lookup returns CDR1 SEHNR and CDR2 FQNEAQ (reference sequence). The CDR3 region has the DNA TGTGCCAGCACCCTGGCCGGTGAGCAGTACTTC. Translating gives CASTLAGEQYF.

J is TRBJ2-1 and V is TRBV28, with 8 bases that match TRBD2. The V and J ends lost 6 bases and 9 bases, in that order; junction bases with no gene match: 22. The CDR3 is 18 amino acids. Per the germline V gene, CDR1 is MDHEN and CDR2 is SYDVKM. The CDR3 spells CASRGELGGRSAGVEQFF. CDR3 nucleotides: TGTGCCAGCAGAGGGGAGCTTGGCGGGAGGTCCGCTGGGGTTGAGCAGTTCTTC. Filled out from reference TRBV28 and TRBJ2-1, the complete variable domain reads DVKVTQSSRYLVKRTGEKVFLECVQDMDHENMFWYRQDPGLGLRLIYFSYDVKMKEKGDIPEGYSVSREKKERFSLILESASTNQTSMYLCASRGELGGRSAGVEQFFGPGTRLTVL.

This clonotype was recorded a few times. The V and J genes are TRBV7-3 and TRBJ2-1; 11 bases map to TRBD2. Germline values: CDR1 SGHTA, CDR2 FQGTGA. There are 16 residues in the CDR3. J gave up 7 bases and V 4 bases, and 9 bases lay outside the gene matches. In nucleotides, the CDR3 is TGTGCCAGCAGCTCCGGGACTAGCGGCCCGGGGAATGAGCAGTTCTTC. This translates into CASSSGTSGPGNEQFF.